One and the same sample provided the 32 T cell receptor beta chains below, sequenced in a study of cytomegalovirus exposure and HLA in healthy donors. The PCR employed 60 Vbeta primers together with 13 Jbeta primers. Generated by immunoSEQ multiplex PCR, the TCRdb table keeps only in-frame clones and is missing some. This sample carries some 95,000 clones, about three quarters of them seen once, and the ten largest clones take about 7%. The sequenced sample was PBMCs. Every receptor here comes from a man in his fifties in good health and CMV-seropositive.

The V call is TRBV6-8, the J call TRBJ1-6; D perhaps matches TRBD1 (5 bases). This CDR3 has 16 amino acids. Germline V gene lookup returns CDR1 MNHGY and CDR2 SAAAGT. V was shortened by 5 bases and J by 0 bases, with 11 bases between the two germline ends. CDR3 amino acids: CASSLQVSSYNSPLHF. CDR3 nucleotides: TGTGCCAGCAGTCTACAGGTGAGCTCCTATAATTCACCCCTCCACTTT.

The rearrangement links TRBV10-1 to TRBJ2-1; 9 bases fit TRBD2. This CDR3 comprises 19 residues. V trimming: 3 bases; J trimming: 0 bases; junction bases outside the gene matches: 12. CDR1 and CDR2 (germline): WNHNN, SYGVQD (reference sequence). The CDR3 region has the DNA TGCGCCAGCAGTGACCGGGGGCCTAGCGGGGCCCGCTCCTACAATGAGCAGTTCTTC. The encoded protein is CASSDRGPSGARSYNEQFF.

The chain carries TRBV28 and TRBJ2-6; 7 positions match TRBD2. CDR3 length: 14 amino acids. The trim removed 8 bases at V and 0 bases at J, leaving 1 base unmatched. CDR1 and CDR2 (germline): MDHEN, SYDVKM. The CDR3 here is CASGGGSGANVLTF. The CDR3 coding sequence is TGTGCCAGCGGCGGGGGCTCTGGGGCCAACGTCCTGACTTTC.

The V gene is TRBV5-1, the J gene TRBJ2-2; 7 nucleotides line up with TRBD2. The trim removed 1 base at V and 3 bases at J, leaving 3 bases unmatched. The germline V gene has CDR1 SGHRS and CDR2 YFSETQ. The CDR3 is 15 residues long. Here the CDR3 DNA reads TGCGCCAGCAGCTTGAAGCGGGGAGACACCGGGGAGCTGTTTTTT. It is translated as CASSLKRGDTGELFF.

V is TRBV9 and J is TRBJ1-6, with D possibly matching TRBD1 (6 bases). Looked up from germline, CDR1 is SGDLS and CDR2 is YYNGEE. The CDR3 covers 16 residues. The V gene lost 2 bases and the J gene lost 8 bases, with 17 bases spanning the gap. For the CDR3, the DNA is TGTGCCAGCAGCGTGGACTGGGACACTGCTTATTCACCCCTCCACTTT. Translated, it gives CASSVDWDTAYSPLHF.

The chain carries TRBV28 and TRBJ1-1, with TRBD1 matching over 8 bases. From germline, CDR1 is MDHEN and CDR2 SYDVKM. The CDR3 runs 15 residues. J was trimmed by 5 bases and V by 2 bases; bases with no gene match: 7. The CDR3 protein is CASSLPTGVGTEAFF. Here the CDR3 DNA reads TGTGCCAGCAGTTTACCGACAGGGGTCGGTACTGAAGCTTTCTTT.

This chain joins TRBV5-4 and TRBJ1-2, with D possibly being TRBD1 (5 bases). The germline V gene encodes CDR1 SGHNT and CDR2 YYREEE (reference sequence). Trimming took 7 bases from V and 4 from J, leaving 17 bases between them. This CDR3 is built from 14 residues. The CDR3 reads CASHRGGVTYGYTF. The CDR3 nucleotides read TGTGCCAGCCACCGGGGGGGGGTCACCTATGGCTACACCTTC.

The J gene is TRBJ2-5, the V gene TRBV7-2; D may be TRBD1 (5 bases). V was shortened by 0 bases and J by 4 bases, with 15 bases between the two germline ends. This CDR3 contains 16 residues. Per the germline V gene, CDR1 is SGHTA and CDR2 is FQGNSA. The chain's CDR3 is CASSLAVQGVAETQYF. CDR3 nucleotides: TGTGCCAGCAGCTTAGCCGTCCAGGGCGTTGCAGAGACCCAGTACTTC.

This chain uses TRBV27 with TRBJ1-5; D remains ambiguous. Trimming took off 5 bases at V and 7 bases at J, with 15 bases between the two ends. The CDR3 sequence is 14 residues long. The V gene's germline CDR1 is MNHEY and CDR2 SMNVEV (reference sequence). Here the CDR3 DNA reads TGTGCCAGCAGTCTGACCGGGGAGGGACAGCCCCAGCATTTT. It codes for CASSLTGEGQPQHF.

The chain links TRBV19 to TRBJ2-7; a possible D gene is TRBD1 (6 bases). The CDR3 loop spans 15 amino acids. V was trimmed by 1 base and J by 3 bases, leaving 13 bases between them. Germline CDR1 LNHDA, CDR2 SQIVND (reference sequence). CDR3 region: CASSIGGGRNYEQYF. For the CDR3, the DNA is TGTGCCAGTAGTATAGGAGGGGGACGTAACTACGAGCAGTACTTC.

This clone was recorded only once. The junction departs from germline at one end; a sequencing error may be responsible. The chain uses TRBV25-1 and TRBJ2-5; 13 nucleotides line up with TRBD2. There are 13 residues in the CDR3. Looked up from germline, CDR1 is MGHDK and CDR2 is SYGVNS. The CDR3 sequence is CASSEVGLAGEHF. For the CDR3, the DNA is TGTGCCAGCAGTGAAGTCGGACTAGCGGGGGAGCACTTC.

This chain joins TRBV28 and TRBJ1-4, with 9 bases identical to TRBD1. The V segment lost 3 bases and the J segment 5 bases; nucleotides outside the gene matches: 7. There are 16 residues in the CDR3. CDR1 MDHEN and CDR2 SYDVKM come from the germline V gene. The CDR3 spells CASSFRPGQGNEKLFF. The CDR3 coding sequence is TGTGCCAGCAGTTTCCGGCCGGGACAGGGCAATGAAAAACTGTTTTTT.

The chain employs TRBV6-1 and TRBJ1-2; unclear D gene. Trimming removed 1 base from V and 5 bases from J, with 11 bases in between. The CDR3 runs 14 residues. Germline assignment: CDR1 MNHNS and CDR2 SASEGT. Here the CDR3 DNA reads TGTGCCAGCAGTGAAGGGGTCCCTAGGTATGGCTACACCTTC. It encodes CASSEGVPRYGYTF.

The chain employs TRBV6-1 and TRBJ1-5; D is unclear. From germline, CDR1 is MNHNS and CDR2 SASEGT. The CDR3 spans 12 residues. Deletions cut 7 bases from V and 2 bases from J, with 6 bases between. The CDR3 sequence is CASKAGNQPQHF. CDR3 sequence (DNA): TGTGCCAGCAAAGCGGGCAATCAGCCCCAGCATTTT.

The chain has TRBV28 and TRBJ2-7; D is possibly TRBD1 (6 bases). CDR3 length equals 16 residues. V gave up 6 bases and J gave up 3 bases, with 21 bases separating them. Germline-derived CDR1 and CDR2 are MDHEN and SYDVKM. CDR3 DNA sequence: TGTGCCAGCAGCTCGACTCCGGGGACAAGTCACTACGAGCAGTACTTC. It yields the protein CASSSTPGTSHYEQYF.

The chain couples TRBV11-2 to TRBJ1-1; D is perhaps TRBD1 (5 bases). The CDR3 sequence is 13 residues long. Trimming pared 4 bases from V and 6 bases from J, leaving 12 bases between. Germline CDR1 is SGHAT and CDR2 is FQNNGV. CDR3 nucleotide sequence: TGTGCCAGCAGCTCGACAGATTTCGCTGAAGCTTTCTTT. Encoded protein: CASSSTDFAEAFF.

Only one count was recorded for this clone. This sequence joins TRBV7-2 and TRBJ1-2; D remains unclear. The germline gives CDR1 SGHTA, CDR2 FQGNSA. CDR3 length: 13 residues. V was cut by 2 bases and J by 8 bases, with 12 bases left in between. The CDR3 nucleotides read TGTGCCAGCAGCTTAATTCTCCAGCGCGGCTACACCTTC. Protein sequence: CASSLILQRGYTF.

The genes are TRBV4-1 and TRBJ2-7, with no clear D. Germline V gene lookup returns CDR1 MGHRA and CDR2 YSYEKL. This CDR3 comprises 11 residues. The V end was cut by 0 bases, the J end by 8 bases, with 5 bases between. The CDR3 region is CASSQDAKQYF. CDR3 sequence (DNA): TGCGCCAGCAGCCAAGACGCGAAGCAGTACTTC.

This clone occurred a few times. This CDR3 reads CSVAYRGRLELINSPLHF. For the CDR3, the DNA is TGCAGCGTTGCCTACAGGGGGCGACTCGAACTTATTAATTCACCCCTCCACTTT. The chain carries TRBV29-1 and TRBJ1-6; 9 bases align to TRBD1. The germline V gene has CDR1 SQVTM and CDR2 ANQGSEA. With 4 bases clipped from V and 6 bases from J, the junction kept 16 bases outside the gene matches. CDR3 length: 18 amino acids.

V gene TRBV4-3 combines with J gene TRBJ2-1; D perhaps matches TRBD2 (5 bases). Germline V CDR1 and CDR2: LGHNA, YSLEER. V dropped 2 bases and J dropped 6 bases, with 11 bases sitting between them. The CDR3 totals 14 residues. The CDR3 nucleotides are TGCGCCAGCAGCCAACAAGAAGGGAGCAATGAGCAGTTCTTC. Encoded protein: CASSQQEGSNEQFF.

As concerns this clone: In the same sample, other DNA sequences code for this CDR3. The chain joins TRBV7-2 to TRBJ1-2, with a weak D call TRBD1 (5 bases). Germline V gene sequence: CDR1 SGHTA, CDR2 FQGNSA. The V gene lost 3 bases and the J gene lost 2 bases, with 7 bases spanning the gap. The CDR3 length is 13 residues. The CDR3 DNA sequence: TGTGCCAGCAGCTTCGGGGGGAACTATGGCTACACCTTC. Encoded protein: CASSFGGNYGYTF.

This clone turned up a few times. The V and J genes are TRBV5-1 and TRBJ2-5; 8 nucleotides line up with TRBD2. The CDR3 has 16 amino acids. Germline V gene data show CDR1 as SGHRS and CDR2 as YFSETQ. V was clipped by 4 bases and J by 5 bases; unmatched bases: 13. CDR3 protein: CASSLAGGRPGETQYF. CDR3 coding DNA: TGCGCCAGCAGCCTTGCGGGAGGACGACCAGGGGAGACCCAGTACTTC.

The rearrangement links TRBV7-2 to TRBJ2-7, with TRBD2 identical over 12 bases. CDR1 is SGHTA, CDR2 FQGNSA, per germline. V shed 0 bases, J shed 3 bases, and the junction held 6 bases outside the gene matches. CDR3 length: 17 residues. The CDR3 is CASSLASTSGGRYEQYF. In DNA, the CDR3 is TGTGCCAGCAGCTTAGCCTCGACTAGCGGGGGACGCTACGAGCAGTACTTC. The full variable domain, rest sourced from reference TRBV7-2 and TRBJ2-7, is GAGVSQSPSNKVTEKGKDVELRCDPISGHTALYWYRQSLGQGLEFLIYFQGNSAPDKSGLPSDRFSAERTGGSVSTLTIQRTQQEDSAVYLCASSLASTSGGRYEQYFGPGTRLTVT.

Comments on this clone: The junction does not match germline at one end; this may be a read error. The gene calls are TRBV5-1 and TRBJ2-2; 9 bases line up with TRBD2. The CDR3 totals 16 residues. Germline lookup yields CDR1 SGHRS and CDR2 YFSETQ. This CDR3 is CASSFLAGDPTGELFF. The CDR3 nucleotides are TGCGCCAGTAGCTTCTTAGCGGGGGACCCCACCGGGGAGCTGTTTTTT.

The chain employs TRBV5-4 and TRBJ2-2; 10 positions match TRBD2. The CDR3 covers 17 residues. Germline CDR1 is SGHNT and CDR2 is YYREEE (reference sequence). V gave up 4 bases and J gave up 2 bases; unmatched junction bases: 8. The CDR3 region has the DNA TGTGCCAGCAGCCTGCTGAGCGGGGGGGCCAACACCGGGGAGCTGTTTTTT. Translation gives CASSLLSGGANTGELFF.

This chain links TRBV30 with TRBJ1-3, with 7 bases that match TRBD1. With 3 bases clipped from V and 9 bases from J, the junction kept 11 bases outside the gene matches. The CDR3 is 14 residues long. CDR1 and CDR2 from the germline V gene are GTSNPN and SVGIG (reference sequence). CDR3 protein: CAWSFTGALGTIYF. The CDR3 DNA follows: TGTGCCTGGAGCTTCACAGGGGCTTTGGGCACCATATATTTT.

Concerning this clone: An end of the junction differs from the germline gene, which may be a read error. This chain joins TRBV4-1 and TRBJ1-2; the D gene is possibly TRBD1 (6 bases). CDR3 length equals 16 residues. In germline, CDR1 is MGHRA, CDR2 YSYEKL. CDR3 amino acids: CASSQDTTGQSYGYPF. The CDR3 nucleotides are TGCGCCAGCAGCCAAGATACCACGGGACAAAGCTATGGCTACCCCTTC.

As for this clone: Within the sample, other DNA sequences also encode this same CDR3. The chain carries TRBV7-9 and TRBJ2-7; tentative D call: TRBD2 (6 bases). CDR3 size: 14 residues. With 5 bases removed from V and 0 bases from J, the gap between germline ends came to 11 bases. Looked up from germline, CDR1 is SEHNR and CDR2 is FQNEAQ (reference sequence). As DNA, the CDR3 is TGTGCCAGCAGCCCCACCGGGAGCTCCTACGAGCAGTACTTC. Translating it yields CASSPTGSSYEQYF. The variable domain in full, with the rest retrieved from reference TRBV7-9 and TRBJ2-7, is DTGVSQNPRHKITKRGQNVTFRCDPISEHNRLYWYRQTLGQGPEFLTYFQNEAQLEKSRLLSDRFSAERPKGSFSTLEIQRTEQGDSAMYLCASSPTGSSYEQYFGPGTRLTVT.

The V and J genes are TRBV28 and TRBJ1-3; unclear D gene. Germline lookup yields CDR1 MDHEN and CDR2 SYDVKM. The V end lost 3 bases, the J end lost 0 bases, and 3 bases lay between the germline ends. The CDR3 sequence is 13 residues long. The CDR3 bases are TGTGCCAGCAGTTTCTCCTCTGGAAACACCATATATTTT. Translating gives CASSFSSGNTIYF.

In its sample, this clone was seen once. The chain has TRBV2 and TRBJ2-2; tentatively, D is TRBD2 (5 bases). Germline CDR1 is SNHLY and CDR2 is FYNNEI. This CDR3 contains 15 residues. Trimming removed 6 bases from V and 1 base from J, with 12 bases in between. CDR3 nucleotides: TGTGCCAGCAGGCTCGGGGTACTGAACACCGGGGAGCTGTTTTTT. This sequence encodes CASRLGVLNTGELFF. Full variable domain (outside the CDR3, taken from reference TRBV2 and TRBJ2-2): EPEVTQTPSHQVTQMGQEVILRCVPISNHLYFYWYRQILGQKVEFLVSFYNNEISEKSEIFDDQFSVERPDGSNFTLKIRSTKLEDSAMYFCASRLGVLNTGELFFGEGSRLTVL.

The chain employs TRBV5-1 and TRBJ1-1; D not certain. Trimming took 0 bases from V and 11 from J, leaving 14 bases between them. The CDR3 runs 13 residues. Germline V lookup: CDR1 SGHRS, CDR2 YFSETQ. CDR3 sequence (DNA): TGCGCCAGCAGCTTGGCCTATGGTGGCGGGGCTTTCTTT. It translates to CASSLAYGGGAFF.

This sequence joins TRBV7-3 and TRBJ2-5, with a tentative D call TRBD2 (6 bases). Trimming took 4 bases from V and 5 from J, leaving 11 bases between them. The CDR3 extends over 13 amino acids. Germline V gene sequence: CDR1 SGHTA, CDR2 FQGTGA. In nucleotides, the CDR3 is TGTGCCAGCAGCTCGGGACTCGGTGAGACCCAGTACTTC. Its translation: CASSSGLGETQYF.